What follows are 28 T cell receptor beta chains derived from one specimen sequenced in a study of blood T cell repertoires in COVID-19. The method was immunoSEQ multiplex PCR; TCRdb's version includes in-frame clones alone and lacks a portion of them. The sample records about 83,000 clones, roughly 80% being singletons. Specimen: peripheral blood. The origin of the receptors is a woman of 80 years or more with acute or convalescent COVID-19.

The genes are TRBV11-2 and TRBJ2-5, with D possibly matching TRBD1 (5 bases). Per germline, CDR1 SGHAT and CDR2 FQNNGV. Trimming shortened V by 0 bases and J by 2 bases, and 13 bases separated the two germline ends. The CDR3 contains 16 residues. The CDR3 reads CASSLERLRGQETQYF. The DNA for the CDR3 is TGTGCCAGCAGCTTAGAAAGGTTAAGGGGACAAGAGACCCAGTACTTC. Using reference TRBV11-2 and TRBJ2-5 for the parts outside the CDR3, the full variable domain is EAGVAQSPRYKIIEKRQSVAFWCNPISGHATLYWYQQILGQGPKLLIQFQNNGVVDDSQLPKDRFSAERLKGVDSTLKIQPAKLEDSAVYLCASSLERLRGQETQYFGPGTRLLVL.

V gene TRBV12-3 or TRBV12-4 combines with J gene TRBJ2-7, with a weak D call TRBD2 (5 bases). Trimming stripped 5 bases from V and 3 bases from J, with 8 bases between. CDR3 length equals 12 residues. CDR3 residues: CASSQAGYEQYF. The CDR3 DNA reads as TGTGCCAGCAGTCAGGCGGGCTACGAGCAGTACTTC.

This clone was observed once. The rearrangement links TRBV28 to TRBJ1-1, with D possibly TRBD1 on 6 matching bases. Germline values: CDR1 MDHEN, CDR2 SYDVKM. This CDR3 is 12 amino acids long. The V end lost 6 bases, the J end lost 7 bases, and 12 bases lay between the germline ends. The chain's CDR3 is CASSLQGREAFF. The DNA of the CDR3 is TGTGCCAGCAGCTTACAGGGCCGTGAAGCTTTCTTT.

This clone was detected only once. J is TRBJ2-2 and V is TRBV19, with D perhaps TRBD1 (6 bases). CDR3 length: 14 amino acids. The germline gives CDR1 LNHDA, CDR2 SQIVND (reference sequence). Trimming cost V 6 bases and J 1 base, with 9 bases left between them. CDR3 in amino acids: CASRGTMNTGELFF. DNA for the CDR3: TGTGCCAGTAGAGGGACAATGAACACCGGGGAGCTGTTTTTT.

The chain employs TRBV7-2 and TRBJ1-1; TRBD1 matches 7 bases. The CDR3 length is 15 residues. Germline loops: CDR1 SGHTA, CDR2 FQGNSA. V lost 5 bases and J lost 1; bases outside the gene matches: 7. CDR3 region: CASSRPGQTNTEAFF. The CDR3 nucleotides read TGTGCCAGCAGCCGCCCGGGACAGACGAACACTGAAGCTTTCTTT.

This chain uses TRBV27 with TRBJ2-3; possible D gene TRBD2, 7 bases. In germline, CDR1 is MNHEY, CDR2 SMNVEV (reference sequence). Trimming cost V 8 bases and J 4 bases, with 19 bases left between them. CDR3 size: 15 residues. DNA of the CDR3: TGTGCCAGCGGCAAACGGGGGGCTACCCCAGATACGCAGTATTTT. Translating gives CASGKRGATPDTQYF.

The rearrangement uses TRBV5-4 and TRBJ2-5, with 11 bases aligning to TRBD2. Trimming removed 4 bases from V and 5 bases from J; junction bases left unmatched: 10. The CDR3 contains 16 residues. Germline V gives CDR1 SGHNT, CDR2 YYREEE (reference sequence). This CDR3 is CASSRRTSGGKETQYF. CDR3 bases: TGTGCCAGCAGCCGGAGAACTAGCGGGGGCAAGGAGACCCAGTACTTC. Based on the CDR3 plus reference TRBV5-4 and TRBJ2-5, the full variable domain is ETGVTQSPTHLIKTRGQQVTLRCSSQSGHNTVSWYQQALGQGPQFIFQYYREEENGRGNFPPRFSGLQFPNYSSELNVNALELDDSALYLCASSRRTSGGKETQYFGPGTRLLVL.

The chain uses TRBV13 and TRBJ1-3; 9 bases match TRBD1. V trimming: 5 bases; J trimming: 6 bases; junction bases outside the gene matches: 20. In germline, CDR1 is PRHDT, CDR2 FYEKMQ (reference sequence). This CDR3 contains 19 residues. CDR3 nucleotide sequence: TGTGCCAGCAGCCTCTTCCCGGGACAGGGAAGGGGGTCGGAAAACACCATATATTTT. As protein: CASSLFPGQGRGSENTIYF.

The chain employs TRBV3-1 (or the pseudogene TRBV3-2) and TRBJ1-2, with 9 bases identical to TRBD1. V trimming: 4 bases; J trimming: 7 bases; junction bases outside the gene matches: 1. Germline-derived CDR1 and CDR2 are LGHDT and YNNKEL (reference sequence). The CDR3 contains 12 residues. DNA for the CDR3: TGTGCCAGCAGCCCGGACAGGGGTGGCTACACCTTC. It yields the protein CASSPDRGGYTF.

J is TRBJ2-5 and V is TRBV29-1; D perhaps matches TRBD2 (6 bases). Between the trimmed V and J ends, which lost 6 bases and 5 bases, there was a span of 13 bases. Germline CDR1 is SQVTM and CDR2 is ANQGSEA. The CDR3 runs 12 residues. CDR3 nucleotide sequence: TGCAGCGTCGGACTATCGGAGGAGACCCAGTACTTC. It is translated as CSVGLSEETQYF.

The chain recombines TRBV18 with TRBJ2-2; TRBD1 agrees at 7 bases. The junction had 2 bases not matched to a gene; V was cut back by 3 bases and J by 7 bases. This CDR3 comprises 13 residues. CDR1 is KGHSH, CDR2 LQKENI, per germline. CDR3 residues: CASSPDRDGELFF. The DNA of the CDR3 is TGTGCCAGCTCACCCGACAGGGACGGGGAGCTGTTTTTT.

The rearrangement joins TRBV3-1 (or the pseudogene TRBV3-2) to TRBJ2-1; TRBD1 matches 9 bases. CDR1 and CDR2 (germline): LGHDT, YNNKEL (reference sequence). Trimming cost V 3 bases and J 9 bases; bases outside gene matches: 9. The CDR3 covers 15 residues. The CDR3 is CASSQGSLTGGEQFF. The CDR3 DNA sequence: TGTGCCAGCAGCCAGGGATCCCTGACAGGGGGTGAGCAGTTCTTC.

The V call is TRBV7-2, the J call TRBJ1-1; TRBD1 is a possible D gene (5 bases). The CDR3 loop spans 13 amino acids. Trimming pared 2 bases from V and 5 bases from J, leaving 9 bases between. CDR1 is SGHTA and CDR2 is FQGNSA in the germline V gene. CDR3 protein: CASSLQGRTEAFF. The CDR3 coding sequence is TGTGCCAGCAGCTTACAGGGTCGGACTGAAGCTTTCTTT.

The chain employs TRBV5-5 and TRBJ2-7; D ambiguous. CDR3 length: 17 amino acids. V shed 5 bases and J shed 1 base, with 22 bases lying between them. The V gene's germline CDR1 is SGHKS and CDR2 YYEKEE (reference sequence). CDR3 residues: CASSRYPSESPSYEQYF. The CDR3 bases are TGTGCCAGCAGTAGATACCCGAGTGAGTCCCCTTCCTACGAGCAGTACTTC.

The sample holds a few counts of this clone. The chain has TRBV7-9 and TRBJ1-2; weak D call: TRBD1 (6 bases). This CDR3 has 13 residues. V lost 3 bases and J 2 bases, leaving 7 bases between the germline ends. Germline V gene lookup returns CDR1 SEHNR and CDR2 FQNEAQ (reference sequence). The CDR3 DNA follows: TGTGCCAGCAGCTTGAGGGGGAACTATGGCTACACCTTC. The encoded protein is CASSLRGNYGYTF.

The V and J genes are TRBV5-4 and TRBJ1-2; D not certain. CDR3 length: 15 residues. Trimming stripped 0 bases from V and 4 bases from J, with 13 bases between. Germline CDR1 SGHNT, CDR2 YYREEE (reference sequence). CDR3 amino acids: CASSLDTQSIYGYTF. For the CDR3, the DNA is TGTGCCAGCAGCTTGGATACCCAGTCAATCTATGGCTACACCTTC.

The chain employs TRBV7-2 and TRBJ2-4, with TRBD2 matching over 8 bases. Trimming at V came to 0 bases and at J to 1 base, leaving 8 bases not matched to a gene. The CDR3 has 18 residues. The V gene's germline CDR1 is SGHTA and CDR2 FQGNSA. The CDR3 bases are TGTGCCAGCAGCTTAGCGCTCGGGGGGGGCTTGGCCAAAAACATTCAGTACTTC. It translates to CASSLALGGGLAKNIQYF.

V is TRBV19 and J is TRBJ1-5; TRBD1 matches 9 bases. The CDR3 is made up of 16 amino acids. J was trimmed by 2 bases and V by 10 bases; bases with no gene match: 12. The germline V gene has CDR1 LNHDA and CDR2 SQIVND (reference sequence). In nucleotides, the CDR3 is TGTGCCACCGACAGGGGGACCATTGACGGCAATCAGCCCCAGCATTTT. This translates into CATDRGTIDGNQPQHF.

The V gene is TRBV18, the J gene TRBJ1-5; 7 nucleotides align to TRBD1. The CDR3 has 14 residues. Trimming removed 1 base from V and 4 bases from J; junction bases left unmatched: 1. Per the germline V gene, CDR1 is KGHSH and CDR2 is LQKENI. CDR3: CASSPQGANQPQHF. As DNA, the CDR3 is TGTGCCAGCTCACCACAGGGGGCTAATCAGCCCCAGCATTTT.

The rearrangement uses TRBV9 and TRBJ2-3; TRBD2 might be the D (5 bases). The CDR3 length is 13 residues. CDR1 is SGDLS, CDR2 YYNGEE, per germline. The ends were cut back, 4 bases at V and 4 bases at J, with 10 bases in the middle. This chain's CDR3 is CASSPWRPDTQYF. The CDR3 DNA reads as TGTGCCAGCAGCCCCTGGAGGCCAGATACGCAGTATTTT.

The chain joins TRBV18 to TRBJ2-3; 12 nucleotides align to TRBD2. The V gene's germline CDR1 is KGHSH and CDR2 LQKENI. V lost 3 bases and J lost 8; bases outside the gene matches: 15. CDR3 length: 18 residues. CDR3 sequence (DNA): TGTGCCAGCTCACCGTCGACTAGCGGGGGTTTTAGCACAAGTACGCAGTATTTT. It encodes CASSPSTSGGFSTSTQYF.

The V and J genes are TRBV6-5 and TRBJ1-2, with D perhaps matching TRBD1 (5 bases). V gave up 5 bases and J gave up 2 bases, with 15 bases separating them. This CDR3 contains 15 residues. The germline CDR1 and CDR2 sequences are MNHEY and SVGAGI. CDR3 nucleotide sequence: TGTGCCAGCAGTAGGGGAGCGGGGGAGAACTATGGCTACACCTTC. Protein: CASSRGAGENYGYTF.

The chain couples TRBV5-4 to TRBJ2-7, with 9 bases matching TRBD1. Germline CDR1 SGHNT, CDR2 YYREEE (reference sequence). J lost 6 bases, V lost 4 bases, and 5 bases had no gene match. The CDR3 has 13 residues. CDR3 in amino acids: CASSLAQGAEQYF. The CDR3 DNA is TGTGCCAGCAGCCTCGCACAGGGGGCCGAGCAGTACTTC.

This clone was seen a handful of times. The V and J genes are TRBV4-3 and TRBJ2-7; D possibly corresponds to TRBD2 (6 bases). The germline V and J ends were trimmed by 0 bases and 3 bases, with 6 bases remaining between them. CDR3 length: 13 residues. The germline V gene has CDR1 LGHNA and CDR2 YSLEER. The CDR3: CASSQEGGYEQYF. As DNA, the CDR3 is TGCGCCAGCAGCCAAGAGGGAGGCTACGAGCAGTACTTC.

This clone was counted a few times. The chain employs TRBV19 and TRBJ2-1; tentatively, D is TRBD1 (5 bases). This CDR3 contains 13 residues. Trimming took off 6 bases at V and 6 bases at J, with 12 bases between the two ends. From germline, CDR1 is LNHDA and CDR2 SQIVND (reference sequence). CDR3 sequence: CASSESRGNEQFF. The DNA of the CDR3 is TGTGCCAGTAGCGAGTCAAGGGGCAATGAGCAGTTCTTC. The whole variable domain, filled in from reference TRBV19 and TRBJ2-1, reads DGGITQSPKYLFRKEGQNVTLSCEQNLNHDAMYWYRQDPGQGLRLIYYSQIVNDFQKGDIAEGYSVSREKKESFPLTVTSAQKNPTAFYLCASSESRGNEQFFGPGTRLTVL.

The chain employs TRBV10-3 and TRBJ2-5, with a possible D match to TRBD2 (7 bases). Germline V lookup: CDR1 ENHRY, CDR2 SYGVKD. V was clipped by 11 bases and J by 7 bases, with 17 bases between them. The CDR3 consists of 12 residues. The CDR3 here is CASAGGAGTQYF. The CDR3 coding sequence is TGTGCCTCAGCTGGGGGGGCCGGGACCCAGTACTTC.

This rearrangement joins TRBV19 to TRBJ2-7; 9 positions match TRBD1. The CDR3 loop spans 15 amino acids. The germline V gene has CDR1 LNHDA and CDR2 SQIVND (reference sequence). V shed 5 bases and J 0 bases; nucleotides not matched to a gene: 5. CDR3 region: CASSAGTGSSYEQYF. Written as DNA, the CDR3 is TGTGCCAGTAGTGCGGGGACAGGGAGCTCCTACGAGCAGTACTTC.

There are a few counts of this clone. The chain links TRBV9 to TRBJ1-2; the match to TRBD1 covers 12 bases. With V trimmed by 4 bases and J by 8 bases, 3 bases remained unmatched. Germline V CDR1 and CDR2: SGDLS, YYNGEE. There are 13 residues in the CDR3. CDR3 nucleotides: TGTGCCAGCAGCTCGGGACAGGGGGCCGGCTACACCTTC. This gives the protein CASSSGQGAGYTF.